The T cell receptor (beta chain) under discussion was sequenced for a study of cytomegalovirus exposure and HLA in healthy donors. Of note for this clone: Its specificity is not known.

PCR involved 60 Vbeta and 13 Jbeta primers. TCRdb's table, derived via immunoSEQ multiplex PCR, lists solely in-frame clones and lacks some. The sample lists some 100,000 clones; roughly 83% were seen once. Each donor was healthy, and each was a bone marrow donor. Study-level points and caveats: Accurate predictions that matched the HLA-A and HLA-B alleles of most subjects were reportedly made from TCR beta sequences.

Looked up from germline, CDR1 is SGHAT and CDR2 is FQNNGV. The V end lost 4 bases, the J end lost 4 bases, and 13 bases lay between the germline ends. This CDR3 has 14 amino acids. The chain recombines TRBV11-2 with TRBJ1-1; the D is unclear. The receptor's source is a female donor in good health and CMV-seropositive. The sequenced sample consisted of PBMCs. For the CDR3, the DNA is TGTGCCAGCAGCTCCGGGATGATAGGCACTGAAGCTTTCTTT. It yields the protein CASSSGMIGTEAFF.